The T cell receptor (beta chain) described here comes from a study of PD-1 blockade in mismatch repair-deficient tumors. Across the study: All were previously treated, progressing patients with 11 to 13 mismatch repair-deficient cancer types.

Germline values: CDR1 SQVTM, CDR2 ANQGSEA. The CDR3 is made up of 14 amino acids. The junction had 5 bases not matched to a gene; V was cut back by 3 bases and J by 6 bases. Measured with immunoSEQ multiplex PCR; TCRdb has only the in-frame clones, and not every one. Seen here are some 85,000 clones, more than 80% observed once, and the top ten hold roughly 5.5%. The specimen comprised peripheral blood, sampled 44 weeks after starting pembrolizumab. This receptor was taken from an adult with mismatch repair-deficient cancer. This sequence joins TRBV29-1 and TRBJ1-4, with TRBD1 matching over 9 bases. This CDR3 is CSVETGGTHEKLFF. CDR3 DNA sequence: TGCAGCGTTGAGACAGGGGGAACGCATGAAAAACTGTTTTTT.